Below, 18 T cell receptor beta chains from the same sample are listed, as sequenced in a study of T-cell reconstitution after alpha-beta-depleted transplantation in children. Unique molecular identifiers featured in how the TCRbeta library was prepared. TCRdb used MiXCR to reprocess the PCR reads, holding one entry per CDR3 protein. The sample includes hundreds of thousands of distinct CDR3 sequences, around 14% of them seen just once. This specimen was PBMCs, taken before TCRalphabeta/CD19-depleted stem cell transplant. Every receptor here comes from a girl aged 2-10 years with congenital amegakaryocytic thrombocytopenia, due to receive a stem cell transplant.

Ten or more counts support this clonotype. The chain links TRBV6-5 to TRBJ2-1; D not resolved. The V gene lost 5 bases and the J gene lost 2 bases, with 10 bases spanning the gap. CDR3 size: 14 residues. Germline V gives CDR1 MNHEY, CDR2 SVGAGI. The CDR3 protein is CASSARVPYNEQFF. The CDR3 nucleotides are TGTGCCAGCAGTGCTCGGGTACCCTACAATGAGCAGTTCTTC.

This clonotype appeared many times. This chain uses TRBV5-1 with TRBJ2-3, with D unclear. V lost 0 bases to trimming and J lost 5 bases, with 7 bases between them. In germline, CDR1 is SGHRS, CDR2 YFSETQ. The CDR3 length is 13 residues. In DNA form, the CDR3 reads TGCGCCAGCAGCTTGGCCCTGAGAGATACGCAGTATTTT. Amino acids: CASSLALRDTQYF.

This clonotype was observed a few times. This chain joins TRBV29-1 and TRBJ2-6; D remains unclear. This CDR3 has 15 amino acids. V lost 1 base, J lost 4 bases, and 11 bases lay in between. Per germline, CDR1 SQVTM and CDR2 ANQGSEA. CDR3 in amino acids: CSVEVLGSGANVLTF. The DNA of the CDR3 is TGCAGCGTTGAAGTTTTGGGGTCGGGGGCCAACGTCCTGACTTTC.

This clonotype has ten or more counts. The J gene is TRBJ2-1, the V gene TRBV7-2; 7 bases fit TRBD1. The CDR3 has 15 amino acids. Per the germline V gene, CDR1 is SGHTA and CDR2 is FQGNSA. V shed 4 bases, J shed 5 bases, and the junction held 8 bases outside the gene matches. The CDR3 reads CASSSGDSQHNEQFF. The DNA for the CDR3 is TGTGCCAGCAGCTCCGGGGACAGCCAACACAATGAGCAGTTCTTC.

The chain recombines TRBV20-1 with TRBJ2-3; 7 nucleotides line up with TRBD2. Losses at the gene ends were 4 bases for V and 6 bases for J; bases not matched to a gene: 10. In germline, CDR1 is DFQATT, CDR2 SNEGSKA (reference sequence). The CDR3 spans 14 residues. This chain's CDR3 is CSAILREREDTQYF. In nucleotides, the CDR3 is TGCAGTGCTATTTTGCGGGAGAGGGAGGATACGCAGTATTTT.

This clonotype was seen once. One end of the junction is discordant with germline, which a read error may explain. This chain connects TRBV7-6 to TRBJ2-7; 8 bases align to TRBD1. Per germline, CDR1 SGHVS and CDR2 FNYEAQ. CDR3 length equals 15 residues. For the CDR3, the DNA is TGTGCCATCAGCTACCGTATCGGACAGGGTTACGAGCAGTACTTC. This gives the protein CAISYRIGQGYEQYF.

In this sample, this clonotype turned up many times. The chain couples TRBV7-9 to TRBJ1-1; no clear D gene. V lost 3 bases to trimming and J lost 4 bases, with 21 bases between them. The CDR3 contains 17 residues. CDR1 is SEHNR, CDR2 FQNEAQ, per germline (reference sequence). CDR3 sequence reads: CASSFGFPAPVPTEAFF. CDR3 sequence (DNA): TGTGCCAGCAGCTTTGGATTTCCAGCCCCAGTTCCCACTGAAGCTTTCTTT. The variable domain in full, completed from reference TRBV7-9 and TRBJ1-1, reads DTGVSQNPRHKITKRGQNVTFRCDPISEHNRLYWYRQTLGQGPEFLTYFQNEAQLEKSRLLSDRFSAERPKGSFSTLEIQRTEQGDSAMYLCASSFGFPAPVPTEAFFGQGTRLTVV.

This clonotype showed up many times. The gene calls are TRBV28 and TRBJ2-7, with 9 bases matching TRBD2. This CDR3 is 13 amino acids long. V trimming: 11 bases; J trimming: 3 bases; junction bases outside the gene matches: 8. The germline V gene has CDR1 MDHEN and CDR2 SYDVKM. Here the CDR3 DNA reads TGTGCCGCGGGACTAGCAGAAGGCTACGAGCAGTACTTC. Its translation is CAAGLAEGYEQYF. Filled out from reference TRBV28 and TRBJ2-7, the complete variable domain reads DVKVTQSSRYLVKRTGEKVFLECVQDMDHENMFWYRQDPGLGLRLIYFSYDVKMKEKGDIPEGYSVSREKKERFSLILESASTNQTSMYLCAAGLAEGYEQYFGPGTRLTVT.

This rearrangement joins TRBV29-1 to TRBJ1-2; 9 bases match TRBD1. Germline V CDR1 and CDR2: SQVTM, ANQGSEA. V lost 4 bases and J lost 4; bases outside the gene matches: 13. This CDR3 has 16 amino acids. The chain's CDR3 is CSVVGVVPTGGYGYTF. The CDR3 region has the DNA TGCAGCGTTGTGGGCGTTGTGCCGACAGGGGGCTATGGCTACACCTTC.

This clonotype was counted ten times or more. This sequence joins TRBV20-1 and TRBJ2-7; 7 nucleotides line up with TRBD1. V was clipped by 1 base and J by 13 bases; unmatched bases: 10. In germline, CDR1 is DFQATT, CDR2 SNEGSKA (reference sequence). CDR3 length: 12 amino acids. The CDR3 sequence is CSARGDDRVDYF. The CDR3 DNA reads as TGCAGTGCTAGAGGGGATGACAGGGTAGATTACTTC.

With regard to this clonotype: This may arise from a read error, as a much more abundant clone is one base away. The chain employs TRBV7-9 and TRBJ1-1; 7 nucleotides match TRBD1. Per germline, CDR1 SEHNR and CDR2 FQNEAQ (reference sequence). CDR3 length: 16 residues. CDR3 DNA: TGTGCCAGCAGCTTAGTAGGGGGCTCGCGGTGGACTGAAACTTTCTTT. It yields the protein CASSLVGGSRWTETFF.

The chain combines TRBV20-1 with TRBJ1-1, with a weak D call TRBD1 (5 bases). CDR3 length: 15 amino acids. CDR1 and CDR2 (germline): DFQATT, SNEGSKA (reference sequence). Trimming took 3 bases from V and 3 from J, leaving 17 bases between them. The CDR3 bases are TGCAGTGCTAGTAACCCCCCGCTGGGGGACACTGAAGCTTTCTTT. It codes for CSASNPPLGDTEAFF.

This chain connects TRBV27 to TRBJ1-6; D gene unclear. The CDR3 extends over 13 amino acids. Germline-derived CDR1 and CDR2 are MNHEY and SMNVEV (reference sequence). Trimming cost V 1 base and J 14 bases, with 12 bases left between them. The CDR3 sequence: CASSLFETSSLHF. The CDR3 coding sequence is TGTGCCAGCAGTTTATTTGAGACCTCGTCCCTCCACTTT.

This clonotype showed up many times. The rearrangement joins TRBV10-3 to TRBJ2-7; D may be TRBD2 (6 bases). The V end was cut by 5 bases, the J end by 0 bases, with 14 bases between. Per germline, CDR1 ENHRY and CDR2 SYGVKD. The CDR3 is 15 amino acids. The CDR3 DNA is TGTGCCATCAGTCCCCGGGAGAGAAACTCCTACGAGCAGTACTTC. Protein sequence: CAISPRERNSYEQYF.

This clonotype has a count of ten or more. The gene calls are TRBV20-1 and TRBJ1-1; D might be TRBD1 (5 bases). The CDR3 is made up of 13 amino acids. CDR1 and CDR2 (germline): DFQATT, SNEGSKA (reference sequence). The ends were cut back, 4 bases at V and 5 bases at J, with 14 bases in the middle. The CDR3 region is CSATQGSWTEAFF. As DNA, the CDR3 is TGCAGTGCTACCCAGGGCTCCTGGACTGAAGCTTTCTTT.

The chain links TRBV20-1 to TRBJ2-7; D unclear. Germline CDR1 reads DFQATT; CDR2 reads SNEGSKA (reference sequence). Trimming stripped 3 bases from V and 1 base from J, with 10 bases between. The CDR3 extends over 13 amino acids. CDR3 DNA sequence: TGCAGTGCTAGCGGGTCCTCTTCCTACGAGCAGTACTTC. Encoded protein: CSASGSSSYEQYF.

This chain links TRBV5-4 with TRBJ2-1, with D unresolved. This CDR3 has 13 amino acids. Trimming took 5 bases from V and 5 from J, leaving 11 bases between them. Germline CDR1 is SGHNT and CDR2 is YYREEE (reference sequence). CDR3 DNA: TGTGCCAGCAGACCTACAGAAGACAATGAGCAGTTCTTC. Its translation: CASRPTEDNEQFF.

The sample holds many counts of this clonotype. The chain combines TRBV5-5 with TRBJ1-2; D might be TRBD1 (5 bases). Germline V gene data show CDR1 as SGHKS and CDR2 as YYEKEE (reference sequence). The V and J ends lost 1 base and 8 bases respectively, with 12 bases between them. This CDR3 has 13 amino acids. The CDR3 DNA reads TGTGCCAGCAGCTTGTTTGGGGCAGGCGGCTACACCTTC. Protein product: CASSLFGAGGYTF.